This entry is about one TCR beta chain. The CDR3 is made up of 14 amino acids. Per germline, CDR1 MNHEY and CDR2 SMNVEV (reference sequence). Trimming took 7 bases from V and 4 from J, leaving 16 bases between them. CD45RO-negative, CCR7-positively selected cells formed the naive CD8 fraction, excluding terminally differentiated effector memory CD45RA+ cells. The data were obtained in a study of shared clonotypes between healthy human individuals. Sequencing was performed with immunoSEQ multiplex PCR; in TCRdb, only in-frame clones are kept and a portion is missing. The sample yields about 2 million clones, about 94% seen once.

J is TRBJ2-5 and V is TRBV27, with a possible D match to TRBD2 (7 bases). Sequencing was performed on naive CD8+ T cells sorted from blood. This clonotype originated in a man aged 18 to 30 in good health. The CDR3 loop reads CASTIWGGGETQYF. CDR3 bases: TGTGCCAGCACCATCTGGGGAGGGGGAGAGACCCAGTACTTC.